The clone carrying this T cell receptor (beta chain) was counted a few times. V shed 6 bases and J 4 bases; nucleotides not matched to a gene: 4. The CDR3 has 14 residues. These data are taken from a study of response to subunit inactivated influenza vaccine. TCRdb recomputed calls from the RT-PCR reads with MiXCR, one row per CDR3 protein. The sample lists around 710,000 distinct CDR3 sequences; around 13% were seen once. The sequences come from PBMCs from blood, collected approximately 15 days before vaccination. The sequence was obtained from a man aged 45 to 65 who received an inactivated influenza vaccine. This chain connects TRBV12-3 or TRBV12-4 to TRBJ2-2, with 8 bases matching TRBD2. The DNA for the CDR3 is TGTGCCAGCAGCATAGCGGGGTCCACCGGGGAGCTGTTTTTT. Protein sequence: CASSIAGSTGELFF.